This T cell receptor (beta chain) was recovered during a study of cytomegalovirus exposure and HLA in healthy donors. Study-level background: In a later analysis, the roughly 120 validation repertoires were reported to have used the same platform as the 600 to 700 first-cohort repertoires.

The donors were part of the validation cohort of 120 or so subjects. That cohort was separate from the first cohort, which comprised 666 subjects. CDR1 MNHEY and CDR2 SMNVEV come from the germline V gene (reference sequence). This CDR3 contains 15 residues. Deletions cut 2 bases from V and 1 base from J, with 11 bases between. Some clones are missing from TCRdb's copy, which holds only in-frame ones; the method was immunoSEQ multiplex PCR. Of more than 300,000 clones listed, roughly 85% were seen once; the top ten hold around 0.84%. This chain links TRBV27 with TRBJ1-1, with no clear D. The sequence was collected from a woman between 18 and 30 years old in good health and CMV-seronegative. Material for sequencing was PBMCs. The DNA for the CDR3 is TGTGCCAGCAGTTTAACGACATTGTGGAACACTGAAGCTTTCTTT. Amino acid sequence: CASSLTTLWNTEAFF.